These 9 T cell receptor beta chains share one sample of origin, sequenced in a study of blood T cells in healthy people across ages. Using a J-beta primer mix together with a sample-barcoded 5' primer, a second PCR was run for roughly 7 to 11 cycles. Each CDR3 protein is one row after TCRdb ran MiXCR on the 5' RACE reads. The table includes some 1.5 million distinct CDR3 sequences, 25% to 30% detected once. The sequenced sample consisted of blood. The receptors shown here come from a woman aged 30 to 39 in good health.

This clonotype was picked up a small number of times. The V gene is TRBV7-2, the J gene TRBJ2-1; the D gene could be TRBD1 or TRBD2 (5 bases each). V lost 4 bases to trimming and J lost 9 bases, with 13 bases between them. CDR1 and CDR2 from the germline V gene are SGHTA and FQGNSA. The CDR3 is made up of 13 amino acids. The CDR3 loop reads CASSYIGTGEQFF. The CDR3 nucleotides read TGTGCCAGCAGCTACATAGGGACGGGTGAGCAGTTCTTC.

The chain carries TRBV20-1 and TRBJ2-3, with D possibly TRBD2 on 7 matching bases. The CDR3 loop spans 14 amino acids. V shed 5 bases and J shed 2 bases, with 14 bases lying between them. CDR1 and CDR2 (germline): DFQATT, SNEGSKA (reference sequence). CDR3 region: CSAGGGGITDTQYF. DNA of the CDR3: TGCAGTGCTGGAGGGGGGGGGATCACAGATACGCAGTATTTT.

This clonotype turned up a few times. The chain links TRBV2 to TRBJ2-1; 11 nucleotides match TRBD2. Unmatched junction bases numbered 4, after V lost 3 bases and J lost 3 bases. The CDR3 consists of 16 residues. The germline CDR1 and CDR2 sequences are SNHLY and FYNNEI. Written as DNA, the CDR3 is TGTGCCAGCAGTGATTTGACTAGCGGGATCTACAATGAGCAGTTCTTC. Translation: CASSDLTSGIYNEQFF.

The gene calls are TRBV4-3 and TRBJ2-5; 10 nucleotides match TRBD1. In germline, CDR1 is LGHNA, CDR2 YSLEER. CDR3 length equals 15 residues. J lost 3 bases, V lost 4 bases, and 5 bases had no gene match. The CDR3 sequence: CASSRRQGAKETQYF. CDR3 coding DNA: TGCGCCAGCAGCCGCCGACAGGGGGCCAAAGAGACCCAGTACTTC.

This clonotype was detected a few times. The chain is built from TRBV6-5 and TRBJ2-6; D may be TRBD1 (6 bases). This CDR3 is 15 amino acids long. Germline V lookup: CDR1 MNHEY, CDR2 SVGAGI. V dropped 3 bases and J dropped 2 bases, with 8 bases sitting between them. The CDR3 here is CASSYGGAGANVLTF. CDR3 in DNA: TGTGCCAGCAGTTATGGGGGCGCTGGGGCCAACGTCCTGACTTTC.

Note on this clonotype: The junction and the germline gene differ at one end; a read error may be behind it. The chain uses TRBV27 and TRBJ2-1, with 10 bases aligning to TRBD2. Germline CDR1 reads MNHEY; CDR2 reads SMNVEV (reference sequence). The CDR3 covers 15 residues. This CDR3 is CASSLSGLASNERFF. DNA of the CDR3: TGTGCCAGCAGTCTTTCGGGACTAGCGAGTAATGAGCGGTTCTTC.

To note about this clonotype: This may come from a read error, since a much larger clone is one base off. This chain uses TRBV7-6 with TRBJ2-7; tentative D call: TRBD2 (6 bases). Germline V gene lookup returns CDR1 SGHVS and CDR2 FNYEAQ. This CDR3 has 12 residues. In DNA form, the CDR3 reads TGTACCAGCAGCGTAGTGGGGGGCGAGCAGTACTTC. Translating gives CTSSVVGGEQYF.

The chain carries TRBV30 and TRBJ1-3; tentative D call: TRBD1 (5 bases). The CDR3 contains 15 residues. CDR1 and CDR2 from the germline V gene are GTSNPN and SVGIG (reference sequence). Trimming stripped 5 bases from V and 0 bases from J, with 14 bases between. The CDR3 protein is CAWVGQRTSGNTIYF. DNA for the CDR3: TGTGCCTGGGTGGGGCAGCGGACCTCTGGAAACACCATATATTTT.

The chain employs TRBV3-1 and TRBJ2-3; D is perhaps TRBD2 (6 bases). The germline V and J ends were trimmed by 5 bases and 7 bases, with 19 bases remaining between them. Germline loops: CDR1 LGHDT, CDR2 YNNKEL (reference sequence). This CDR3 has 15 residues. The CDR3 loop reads CASSAGLGGGYTQYF. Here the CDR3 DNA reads TGTGCCAGCAGCGCGGGACTTGGCGGTGGGTATACGCAGTATTTT.